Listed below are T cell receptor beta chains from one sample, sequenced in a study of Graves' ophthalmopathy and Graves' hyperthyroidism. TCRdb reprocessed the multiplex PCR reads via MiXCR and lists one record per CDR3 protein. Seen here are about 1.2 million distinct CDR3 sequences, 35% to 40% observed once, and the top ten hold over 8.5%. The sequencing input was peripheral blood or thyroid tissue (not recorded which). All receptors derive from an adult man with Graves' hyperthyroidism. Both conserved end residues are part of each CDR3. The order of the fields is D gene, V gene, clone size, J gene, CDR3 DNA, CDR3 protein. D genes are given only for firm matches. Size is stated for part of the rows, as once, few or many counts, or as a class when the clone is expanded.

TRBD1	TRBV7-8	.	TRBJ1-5	TGTGCCAGCAGTCGGCGGACAGGTAGTCGGGATCAGCCCCAGCATTTT	CASSRRTGSRDQPQHF
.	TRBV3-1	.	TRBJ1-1	TGTGCCAGCAGCCAAGTAGGGATCTGGAGAGAGGCTTTCTTT	CASSQVGIWREAFF
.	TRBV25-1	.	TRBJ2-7	TGTGCCAGCAGCCCCGTGGGGGGCGGCGAGCAGTACTTC	CASSPVGGGEQYF
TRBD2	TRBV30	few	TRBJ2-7	TGTGCCTGGAGTTACGGGGGGAGCTCCTACGAGCAGTACTTC	CAWSYGGSSYEQYF
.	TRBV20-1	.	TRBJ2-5	TGCAGTGCCGAAGTGGGAGTCTCGGAGACCCAGTACTTC	CSAEVGVSETQYF
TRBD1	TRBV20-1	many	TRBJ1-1	TGCAGTGCTCCATCCCCCCGACAGGGACTCACTGAAGCTTTCTTT	CSAPSPRQGLTEAFF
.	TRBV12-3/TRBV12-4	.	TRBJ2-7	TGTGCCAGCACCCTCGGGGGTTCCGAGCAGTACTTC	CASTLGGSEQYF
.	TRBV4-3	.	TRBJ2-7	TGCGCCAGCAGCCATTATCAAACGAGCTCCTACGAGCAGTACTTC	CASSHYQTSSYEQYF
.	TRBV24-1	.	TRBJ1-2	TGTGCCACCAGTGATCCCCAACAGGGAGACGGCTACACCTTC	CATSDPQQGDGYTF
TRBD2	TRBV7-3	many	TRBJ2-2	TGTGCCAGCAGCCCGAGCGGGAGTGTCACCGGGGAGCTGTTTTTT	CASSPSGSVTGELFF
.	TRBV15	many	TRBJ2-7	TGTGCCACCAGCAGAGTGGGGCGCTCTGGCGAGCAGTACTTC	CATSRVGRSGEQYF
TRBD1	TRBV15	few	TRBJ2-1	TGTGCCACCAGCCGAGGGACAGGGGCGGATTACAATGAGCAGTTCTTC	CATSRGTGADYNEQFF
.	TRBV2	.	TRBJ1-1	TGTGCCAGCCTGACCCAGCCGAACACTGAAGCTTTCTTT	CASLTQPNTEAFF
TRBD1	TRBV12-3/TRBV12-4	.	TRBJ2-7	TGTGCCAGCAGTTTGATTGGACAGGGCCTTGACGAGCAGTACTTC	CASSLIGQGLDEQYF
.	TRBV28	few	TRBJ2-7	TGTGCCAGCAACCCCGGGGGTGCGACCTACGAGCAGTACTTC	CASNPGGATYEQYF
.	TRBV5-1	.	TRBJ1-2	TGCGCCAGCAGCCCACAGGGCATGACGGGCTACACCTTC	CASSPQGMTGYTF
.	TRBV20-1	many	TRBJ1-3	TGCAGTGCTAGTGCAACTTTGAGCTCTGGAAACACCATATATTTT	CSASATLSSGNTIYF
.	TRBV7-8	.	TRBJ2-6	TGTGCCAGCACCGACCGGGGGCCTGGGGCCAACGTCCTGACTTTC	CASTDRGPGANVLTF
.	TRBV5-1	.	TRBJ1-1	TGCGCCAGCAGCTACACAGGGAGTGGAGGTTTTGCTGAAGCTTTCTTT	CASSYTGSGGFAEAFF
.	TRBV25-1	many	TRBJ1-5	TGTGCCAGCAGTGAATTGGGGGAGGTTCAGCCCCAGCATTTT	CASSELGEVQPQHF
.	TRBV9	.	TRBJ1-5	TGTGCCAGCAGCCCGCCCCAGCATTTT	CASSPPQHF
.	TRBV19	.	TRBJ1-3	TGTGCCACGAGATTAGACTCTGGAAACACCATATATTTT	CATRLDSGNTIYF
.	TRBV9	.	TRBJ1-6	TGTGCCAGCAGCCCAAACCCAAACAACTATAATTCACCCCTCCACTTT	CASSPNPNNYNSPLHF
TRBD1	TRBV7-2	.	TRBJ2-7	TGTGCCAGCAGCGTAGATGGACAGGAGGCGGACGAGCAGTACTTC	CASSVDGQEADEQYF
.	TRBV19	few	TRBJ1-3	TGTGCCAGTAGTGTGACAGGACCCTACTCTGGAAACACCATATATTTT	CASSVTGPYSGNTIYF
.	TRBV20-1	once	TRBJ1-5	TGCAGTGCTAGGGGGACTAGCGATCAGCCCCAGCATTTT	CSARGTSDQPQHF
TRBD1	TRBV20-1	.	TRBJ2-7	TGCAGTGCGTGGGACAGGGGCTACGAGCAGTACTTC	CSAWDRGYEQYF
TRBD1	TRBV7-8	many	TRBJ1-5	TGTGCCAGCAGCTTAGAGGTCGCCCGCGGGGGACAGCCTCAGCATTTT	CASSLEVARGGQPQHF
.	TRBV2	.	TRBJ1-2	TGTGCCAGCAGTGAGTCGGCCCATGGCCACACCTTC	CASSESAHGHTF